These 14 T cell receptor beta chains were sequenced from one sample in a study of blood T cell repertoires in COVID-19. Sequencing was performed with immunoSEQ multiplex PCR; in TCRdb, only in-frame clones are kept and a portion is missing. The sample has 300,000 to 350,000 clones; around 83% are singletons. The sample taken for sequencing was peripheral blood. All receptors come from a young man with active or convalescent COVID-19.

The chain uses TRBV28 and TRBJ2-5, with 8 bases identical to TRBD2. Germline V gene sequence: CDR1 MDHEN, CDR2 SYDVKM. This CDR3 is built from 13 residues. V lost 2 bases to trimming and J lost 4 bases; unmatched junction nucleotides: 0. The CDR3 DNA reads as TGTGCCAGCAGTTTAACTAGCGGAGAGACCCAGTACTTC. Translated: CASSLTSGETQYF.

The rearrangement uses TRBV4-2 and TRBJ1-2, with 10 bases aligning to TRBD1. The CDR3 has 15 residues. V lost 3 bases, J lost 4 bases, and 5 bases stayed unmatched. CDR1 and CDR2 from the germline V gene are LGHNA and YNFKEQ. CDR3 in amino acids: CASSHVDRGIYGYTF. The CDR3 nucleotides are TGTGCCAGCAGCCATGTGGACAGGGGGATCTATGGCTACACCTTC.

This sequence joins TRBV11-2 and TRBJ1-1, with D tentatively TRBD1 (6 bases). The CDR3 length is 15 residues. V was pared by 1 base and J by 0 bases, with 9 bases between. Germline values: CDR1 SGHAT, CDR2 FQNNGV. CDR3 in amino acids: CASSLGTGMNTEAFF. Here the CDR3 DNA reads TGTGCCAGCAGCTTAGGTACAGGGATGAACACTGAAGCTTTCTTT.

This clone was seen a single time. This chain connects TRBV2 to TRBJ1-5; 8 nucleotides align to TRBD1. V gave up 10 bases and J gave up 9 bases; unmatched junction bases: 11. Germline V gives CDR1 SNHLY, CDR2 FYNNEI. The CDR3 is 13 residues long. CDR3 amino acids: CATTGDPRGPQHF. CDR3 nucleotides: TGTGCCACGACAGGGGACCCCCGGGGGCCCCAGCATTTT.

The chain uses TRBV4-1 and TRBJ2-7; TRBD1 matches at 8 bases. V lost 2 bases, J lost 6 bases, and 6 bases stayed unmatched. Germline lookup yields CDR1 MGHRA and CDR2 YSYEKL. The CDR3 extends over 14 amino acids. CDR3 nucleotides: TGCGCCAGCAGCCAACAACAGGGGGAAGGCGAGCAGTACTTC. Protein sequence: CASSQQQGEGEQYF.

This clone has only a few counts. The gene calls are TRBV30 and TRBJ1-2; D is ambiguous. V gave up 0 bases and J gave up 8 bases, with 7 bases separating them. Germline V gene lookup returns CDR1 GTSNPN and CDR2 SVGIG (reference sequence). The CDR3 has 11 amino acids. The CDR3 here is CAWSVLEGYTF. CDR3 in DNA: TGTGCCTGGAGTGTCTTAGAGGGCTACACCTTC.

J is TRBJ2-5 and V is TRBV30, with 9 bases identical to TRBD2. The CDR3 spans 14 residues. Germline-derived CDR1 and CDR2 are GTSNPN and SVGIG (reference sequence). V dropped 0 bases and J dropped 5; count of bases not matched to a gene: 4. CDR3 sequence (DNA): TGTGCCTGGAGTGTAGGGACTAGCTTGGAGACCCAGTACTTC. It encodes CAWSVGTSLETQYF.

This rearrangement joins TRBV5-1 to TRBJ2-1; D is unclear. V was pared by 2 bases and J by 9 bases, with 12 bases between. This CDR3 has 13 amino acids. The V gene's germline CDR1 is SGHRS and CDR2 YFSETQ. The CDR3 bases are TGCGCCAGCAGCTTAGTTCCACCGGGTGAGCAGTTCTTC. Its protein is CASSLVPPGEQFF.

J is TRBJ2-2 and V is TRBV5-1, with TRBD2 matching over 12 bases. Germline V gene sequence: CDR1 SGHRS, CDR2 YFSETQ. This CDR3 is 17 amino acids long. Losses at the gene ends were 4 bases for V and 4 bases for J; bases not matched to a gene: 8. This CDR3 reads CASSVGLAGGATGELFF. The CDR3 DNA reads TGCGCCAGCAGCGTGGGACTAGCGGGCGGCGCCACCGGGGAGCTGTTTTTT.

The V call is TRBV5-1, the J call TRBJ1-2; 9 bases map to TRBD1. CDR1 and CDR2 from the germline V gene are SGHRS and YFSETQ. The CDR3 extends over 16 amino acids. The V gene end was trimmed by 6 bases and the J gene end by 5 bases; junction bases not matched to a gene: 14. CDR3 residues: CASTKAGTGLGYGYTF. CDR3 nucleotides: TGCGCCAGCACCAAGGCCGGGACAGGGTTGGGGTATGGCTACACCTTC.

Only one count was recorded for this clone. V usage is TRBV6-2 or TRBV6-3 and J usage is TRBJ1-6; the match to TRBD1 covers 8 bases. The V segment lost 0 bases and the J segment 0 bases; nucleotides outside the gene matches: 10. The length of the CDR3 is 20 residues. Germline V CDR1 and CDR2: MNHEY, SVGEGT. This chain's CDR3 is CASSYSSTGDLSSYNSPLHF. DNA of the CDR3: TGTGCCAGCAGTTACTCCTCGACAGGGGATTTAAGCTCCTATAATTCACCCCTCCACTTT.

The V call is TRBV6-2 or TRBV6-3, the J call TRBJ2-1; a possible D gene is TRBD1 (5 bases). V lost 2 bases, J lost 0 bases, and 23 bases lay in between. The CDR3 totals 20 residues. Germline assignment: CDR1 MNHEY and CDR2 SVGEGT. The CDR3 protein is CASSYLTGVESLSSYNEQFF. Written as DNA, the CDR3 is TGTGCCAGCAGTTACCTCACAGGAGTCGAGTCCTTGAGCTCCTACAATGAGCAGTTCTTC.

This chain uses TRBV7-8 with TRBJ2-2; D may be TRBD1 (6 bases). The CDR3 spans 17 residues. V was cut by 0 bases and J by 0 bases, with 11 bases left in between. Germline V gene data show CDR1 as SGHVS and CDR2 as FQNEAQ. In nucleotides, the CDR3 is TGTGCCAGCAGCTTAGCCGGGACAATCGCGAACACCGGGGAGCTGTTTTTT. Translation gives CASSLAGTIANTGELFF.

The rearrangement joins TRBV2 to TRBJ2-6; perhaps TRBD1 as D (5 bases). V shed 11 bases and J shed 4 bases, with 12 bases lying between them. CDR1 and CDR2 (germline): SNHLY, FYNNEI. The CDR3 totals 13 residues. CDR3 sequence reads: CAFAQAGANVLTF. CDR3 DNA: TGTGCCTTCGCACAGGCAGGGGCCAACGTCCTGACTTTC.